Shown below are 21 T cell receptor beta chains from a single sample sequenced in a study of T-cell reconstitution after alpha-beta-depleted transplantation in children (dated by TCRdb to about 2016). The library relied on PCR. The sequencing machine was an Illumina HiSeq 2500. To normalize quantification of the TCRbeta repertoire, the TCR libraries were built with molecular barcoding that relied on unique molecular identifiers. TCRdb applied fastp at Q25 and MiXCR to the public reads, then kept only in-frame beta chains. Entries are consolidated by CDR3 protein sequence, retaining the most common genes and DNA. The sample yields about 500,000 distinct CDR3 sequences; 32% were counted once. The ten largest clones represent 2.4% of the sample. Sequenced material: PBMCs from the stem cell graft donor, taken from the stem cell graft. Receptors were obtained from a human donor who donated a stem cell graft to a child with aplastic anemia.

The chain has TRBV5-1 and TRBJ2-1, with 8 bases fitting TRBD2. The CDR3 is 17 residues long. Looked up from germline, CDR1 is SGHRS and CDR2 is YFSETQ. V lost 0 bases, J lost 0 bases, and 5 bases stayed unmatched. CDR3 in amino acids: CASSLEGSGISYNEQFF. The CDR3 DNA reads as TGCGCCAGCAGCTTGGAGGGTAGCGGGATCTCCTACAATGAGCAGTTCTTC. Supplemented by reference TRBV5-1 and TRBJ2-1, the full variable domain reads KAGVTQTPRYLIKTRGQQVTLSCSPISGHRSVSWYQQTPGQGLQFLFEYFSETQRNKGNFPGRFSGRQFSNSRSEMNVSTLELGDSALYLCASSLEGSGISYNEQFFGPGTRLTVL.

This clonotype was detected a few times. The CDR3 DNA is TGTGCTATAGGGACTTCACGGCCCTACAATGAGCAGTTCTTC. The encoded protein is CAIGTSRPYNEQFF. V is TRBV6-2 or TRBV6-3 and J is TRBJ2-1; tentative D call: TRBD2 (6 bases). Germline V gives CDR1 MNHEY, CDR2 SVGEGT. The CDR3 is 14 residues long.

This clonotype was seen a handful of times. The chain joins TRBV20-1 to TRBJ1-5; unclear D gene. Trimming pared 2 bases from V and 2 bases from J, leaving 10 bases between. There are 14 residues in the CDR3. Germline CDR1 and CDR2: DFQATT and SNEGSKA (reference sequence). CDR3 residues: CSARLSVGNQPQHF. The CDR3 coding sequence is TGCAGTGCTAGACTTTCGGTGGGCAATCAGCCCCAGCATTTT.

J is TRBJ2-7 and V is TRBV6-6, with D possibly being TRBD1 (5 bases). Trimming shortened V by 6 bases and J by 8 bases, and 17 bases separated the two germline ends. This CDR3 comprises 13 residues. Germline loops: CDR1 MNHNY, CDR2 SVGAGI (reference sequence). The CDR3 sequence: CASSHLVDSKQYV. CDR3 bases: TGTGCCAGCAGCCACTTAGTTGACAGCAAGCAGTACGTC.

This chain uses TRBV30 with TRBJ1-5; D is uncertain. CDR3 length: 17 amino acids. Trimming took 1 base from V and 3 from J, leaving 19 bases between them. Looked up from germline, CDR1 is GTSNPN and CDR2 is SVGIG (reference sequence). As DNA, the CDR3 is TGTGCCTGGAGTGGCGCGGGCGGAGCCAGCGACAATCAGCCCCAGCATTTT. Translated, it gives CAWSGAGGASDNQPQHF.

J is TRBJ1-1 and V is TRBV18; D gene uncertain. The V and J ends lost 0 bases and 4 bases respectively, with 9 bases between them. The CDR3 contains 14 residues. The V gene's germline CDR1 is KGHSH and CDR2 LQKENI. Written as DNA, the CDR3 is TGTGCCAGCTCACCACCACGGTCAGTCACTGAAGCTTTCTTT. Amino acid sequence: CASSPPRSVTEAFF.

This clonotype was picked up a small number of times. J is TRBJ2-1 and V is TRBV10-2; the D gene is possibly TRBD1 (5 bases). Trimming took off 2 bases at V and 5 bases at J, with 16 bases between the two ends. The CDR3 is 16 amino acids. Germline V lookup: CDR1 WSHSY, CDR2 SAAADI. The DNA of the CDR3 is TGCGCCAGCAGTGAGAGGGGTTGGACCCCCGACAATGAGCAGTTCTTC. As protein: CASSERGWTPDNEQFF.

The genes are TRBV7-9 and TRBJ1-1; 9 nucleotides line up with TRBD1. V lost 6 bases, J lost 3 bases, and 8 bases stayed unmatched. Germline V CDR1 and CDR2: SEHNR, FQNEAQ (reference sequence). The CDR3 has 15 amino acids. The CDR3 is CASRFTGGVDTEAFF. CDR3 DNA sequence: TGTGCCAGCAGGTTTACAGGGGGCGTCGACACTGAAGCTTTCTTT. The variable domain in full, completed from reference TRBV7-9 and TRBJ1-1, reads DTGVSQNPRHKITKRGQNVTFRCDPISEHNRLYWYRQTLGQGPEFLTYFQNEAQLEKSRLLSDRFSAERPKGSFSTLEIQRTEQGDSAMYLCASRFTGGVDTEAFFGQGTRLTVV.

The V call is TRBV2, the J call TRBJ1-1; D possibly corresponds to TRBD1 (6 bases). The CDR3 consists of 14 residues. V shed 10 bases and J shed 4 bases, with 19 bases lying between them. Germline CDR1 is SNHLY and CDR2 is FYNNEI. The CDR3 here is CAKTIQGLSTEAFF. CDR3 in DNA: TGTGCCAAGACTATACAGGGCTTGAGCACTGAAGCTTTCTTT.

The chain combines TRBV5-1 with TRBJ2-1; 7 bases match TRBD2. Germline trimming cut 4 bases from V and 10 bases from J; bases unmatched to any gene: 23. The CDR3 is made up of 18 amino acids. Germline values: CDR1 SGHRS, CDR2 YFSETQ. CDR3 nucleotide sequence: TGCGCCAGCAGCCAAGGGGCTGCGGTTGGGGGGGTGAGTTCCGAGCAGTTCTTC. It codes for CASSQGAAVGGVSSEQFF.

In its sample, this clonotype was seen a few times. V gene TRBV18 combines with J gene TRBJ1-6; no definite D call. The length of the CDR3 is 16 residues. Trimming stripped 2 bases from V and 6 bases from J, with 14 bases between. CDR1 is KGHSH, CDR2 LQKENI, per germline. The CDR3 DNA sequence: TGTGCCAGCTCACCAAGTTGGTCGACCCCTAATTCACCCCTCCACTTT. This gives the protein CASSPSWSTPNSPLHF.

The J gene is TRBJ1-1, the V gene TRBV29-1; D is possibly TRBD1 (6 bases). The ends were cut back, 5 bases at V and 1 base at J, with 23 bases in the middle. Germline values: CDR1 SQVTM, CDR2 ANQGSEA. The CDR3 loop spans 17 amino acids. The CDR3 bases are TGCAGCGTTATCACAGGGTTTAGGGCTGACCAGAACACTGAAGCTTTCTTT. Translation gives CSVITGFRADQNTEAFF. Complete variable domain (other parts from reference TRBV29-1 and TRBJ1-1): SAVISQKPSRDICQRGTSLTIQCQVDSQVTMMFWYRQQPGQSLTLIATANQGSEATYESGFVIDKFPISRPNLTFSTLTVSNMSPEDSSIYLCSVITGFRADQNTEAFFGQGTRLTVV.

V gene TRBV7-2 combines with J gene TRBJ2-1; D is unresolved. The CDR3 contains 13 residues. Germline CDR1 and CDR2: SGHTA and FQGNSA. V was trimmed by 5 bases and J by 7 bases, leaving 12 bases between them. This CDR3 is CASSTSSGNEQFF. The CDR3 nucleotides are TGTGCCAGCAGCACCAGCAGTGGAAATGAGCAGTTCTTC.

V gene TRBV5-1 combines with J gene TRBJ2-3, with unresolved D. This CDR3 contains 17 residues. Germline V gene lookup returns CDR1 SGHRS and CDR2 YFSETQ. Trimming took 0 bases from V and 5 from J, leaving 19 bases between them. The CDR3, as DNA: TGCGCCAGCAGCTTGGGAACCCTTGCGATCGGTAGAGATACGCAGTATTTT. Residues: CASSLGTLAIGRDTQYF.

The V call is TRBV6-5, the J call TRBJ1-5; possibly TRBD1 for D (5 bases). The CDR3 runs to 15 residues. Looked up from germline, CDR1 is MNHEY and CDR2 is SVGAGI. V lost 5 bases to trimming and J lost 2 bases, with 13 bases between them. As DNA, the CDR3 is TGTGCCAGCAGTACCGAGGGGTGGGGCAATCAGCCCCAGCATTTT. This translates into CASSTEGWGNQPQHF.

This clonotype was observed a handful of times. The rearrangement links TRBV6-5 to TRBJ1-2; 7 bases are a match to TRBD1. V shed 3 bases and J 4 bases; nucleotides not matched to a gene: 11. CDR1 and CDR2 from the germline V gene are MNHEY and SVGAGI. This CDR3 is 16 amino acids long. The CDR3 DNA is TGTGCCAGCAGTTATATACCTGGGGGACAGAGCTATGGCTACACCTTC. Protein sequence: CASSYIPGGQSYGYTF.

The chain uses TRBV4-1 and TRBJ2-1; TRBD2 aligns across 7 bases. The CDR3 length is 15 residues. In germline, CDR1 is MGHRA, CDR2 YSYEKL. J gave up 8 bases and V 0 bases, and 7 bases lay outside the gene matches. The CDR3 DNA reads TGCGCCAGCAGCCAAGAGGGAGGGGAGAGGTATGAGCAGTTCTTC. This codes for CASSQEGGERYEQFF.

V and J are TRBV9 and TRBJ2-3; D unclear. The ends were cut back, 0 bases at V and 2 bases at J, with 10 bases in the middle. The CDR3 length is 15 residues. Germline V gene sequence: CDR1 SGDLS, CDR2 YYNGEE. The CDR3 bases are TGTGCCAGCAGCGTAGTGCAGACCCCCACAGATACGCAGTATTTT. Encoded protein: CASSVVQTPTDTQYF.

This rearrangement joins TRBV6-2 or TRBV6-3 to TRBJ2-7, with TRBD2 identical over 8 bases. Germline V gene lookup returns CDR1 MNHEY and CDR2 SVGEGT. V trimming: 10 bases; J trimming: 3 bases; junction bases outside the gene matches: 11. The CDR3 consists of 14 residues. The DNA of the CDR3 is TGTGCCACGCGGGGGACTAGGTCGCACTACGAGCAGTACGTC. It specifies CATRGTRSHYEQYV.

V gene TRBV20-1 combines with J gene TRBJ2-3; unclear D gene. Trimming cost V 3 bases and J 0 bases, with 10 bases left between them. Looked up from germline, CDR1 is DFQATT and CDR2 is SNEGSKA (reference sequence). The CDR3 totals 14 residues. The CDR3 nucleotides are TGCAGTGCTAGGGGCAGCTTAAGCACAGATACGCAGTATTTT. It yields the protein CSARGSLSTDTQYF.

The gene calls are TRBV12-3 or TRBV12-4 and TRBJ2-1; perhaps TRBD2 as D (6 bases). This CDR3 is 16 amino acids long. V lost 2 bases and J lost 7, with 18 bases in between. This CDR3 is CASSLLSLAQINEQFF. CDR3 bases: TGTGCCAGCAGTTTACTTTCGCTAGCGCAGATAAATGAGCAGTTCTTC.